This T cell receptor (beta chain) was sequenced during a study of post-analysis software for immune sequencing data. The overall study: Multiple sclerosis in the patients followed relapsing-remitting, secondary progressive and progressive-relapsing courses.

This CDR3 is 18 amino acids long. The germline V gene has CDR1 SGHKS and CDR2 YYEKEE (reference sequence). With 1 base removed from V and 0 bases from J, the gap between germline ends came to 14 bases. This clonotype has only a few counts. Its cognate antigen is unknown. Study conclusions and caveats: Controls had lower frequencies than patients of four or five TRBV segments, which included TRBV5-6, TRBV5-1 and TRBV20-1.

Tagging with unique molecular identifiers was a feature of the TCR beta cDNA libraries. TCRdb itself ran the PCR reads through MiXCR, one entry per CDR3 protein. The table includes fewer than 550,000 distinct CDR3 sequences, roughly 34% detected once. This rearrangement joins TRBV5-5 to TRBJ1-6; a possible D gene is TRBD1 (5 bases). Sequenced sample: blood. The TCR sequence derives from a girl aged 2-17 years with multiple sclerosis. The CDR3 nucleotides are TGTGCCAGCAGCTTGATATGGGGGAGGAGCTCCTATAATTCACCCCTCCACTTT. Its translation is CASSLIWGRSSYNSPLHF.